Each of the 2 T cell receptor beta chains below was sequenced from the same sample in a study of blood T cell repertoires in COVID-19. The repertoire was sequenced with immunoSEQ multiplex PCR; TCRdb's copy has only in-frame clones and lacks some. The table includes roughly 200,000 clones, nearly 90% detected once. The sample was PBMCs or T cells enriched from blood (not recorded which). These receptors all stem from a woman younger than 45 with acute COVID-19.

The chain carries TRBV7-7 and TRBJ2-5, with 9 bases identical to TRBD2. CDR1 and CDR2 from the germline V gene are SSHAT and FNYEAQ (reference sequence). This CDR3 comprises 16 residues. The V segment lost 2 bases and the J segment 1 base; nucleotides outside the gene matches: 5. This CDR3 is CASSLRLAGPQETQYF. CDR3 nucleotides: TGTGCCAGCAGCTTAAGGCTAGCGGGGCCCCAAGAGACCCAGTACTTC. The variable domain in full, completed from reference TRBV7-7 and TRBJ2-5, reads GAGVSQSPRYKVTKRGQDVTLRCDPISSHATLYWYQQALGQGPEFLTYFNYEAQPDKSGLPSDRFSAERPEGSISTLTIQRTEQRDSAMYRCASSLRLAGPQETQYFGPGTRLLVL.

In this sample, this clone turned up once. The chain uses TRBV30 and TRBJ2-6; D is possibly TRBD2 (5 bases). The ends were cut back, 0 bases at V and 0 bases at J, with 15 bases in the middle. This CDR3 region has 18 residues. CDR1 GTSNPN and CDR2 SVGIG come from the germline V gene (reference sequence). The CDR3 is CAWSVDLAWSSGANVLTF. CDR3 DNA: TGTGCCTGGAGTGTAGACCTAGCATGGAGCTCTGGGGCCAACGTCCTGACTTTC.